A selection of T cell receptor beta chains follows, all from one sample in a study of T cell responses to AZD1222 COVID-19 vaccine. Profiling relied on immunoSEQ multiplex PCR, and the TCRdb table lists in-frame clones only, not all of them. The table shows 130,000 to 150,000 clones, with roughly 86% occurring only once. The specimen was peripheral blood, collected 28 days after the second dose of the MenACWY control vaccine. These receptors all stem from an adult who received the MenACWY meningococcal vaccine as a control. Both conserved end residues are part of each CDR3. A D gene is named only where the DNA matches it firmly. Not every row has a clone size; where given, it reads once, few, many or a size class.

>.|.|TRBV11-3|TRBJ2-7
CASSPDSYEQYF
TGTGCCAGCAGCCCAGACAGCTACGAGCAGTACTTC
>.|TRBD1|TRBV6-6|TRBJ1-2
CASSSTGQGRSGYTF
TGTGCCAGCAGTTCCACGGGACAGGGAAGGAGCGGCTACACCTTC
>.|TRBD1|TRBV5-1|TRBJ1-2
CASSLGGTEYWNYGYTF
TGCGCCAGCAGCTTGGGCGGGACAGAATATTGGAACTATGGCTACACCTTC
>.|.|TRBV6-5|TRBJ1-2
CASSSRTARMAYTF
TGTGCCAGCAGTTCTCGGACGGCCCGTATGGCCTACACCTTC
>.|.|TRBV10-3|TRBJ2-7
CAIRGRDRTIYEQYF
TGTGCCATCAGGGGGAGGGACAGGACTATCTACGAGCAGTACTTC
>once|.|TRBV4-2|TRBJ1-1
CASSQVPVGRTEAFF
TGTGCCAGCAGCCAAGTTCCGGTGGGGAGGACTGAAGCTTTCTTT
>once|.|TRBV7-2|TRBJ1-6
CASSLLRQRNSPLHF
TGTGCCAGCAGCTTACTGCGACAGCGGAATTCACCCCTCCACTTT
>.|.|TRBV5-1|TRBJ2-6
CASSPRQASGANVLTF
TGCGCCAGCAGCCCTCGACAGGCCTCTGGGGCCAACGTCCTGACTTTC
>.|TRBD1|TRBV28|TRBJ2-7
CASSSTSGTGSYEQYF
TGTGCCAGCAGTTCAACATCCGGGACAGGATCCTACGAGCAGTACTTC
>.|TRBD1|TRBV5-8|TRBJ1-5
CASSWGQNNQPQHF
TGTGCCAGCAGCTGGGGACAGAACAATCAGCCCCAGCATTTT
>.|.|TRBV28|TRBJ1-2
CASRTEPDGYTF
TGTGCCAGCAGAACAGAACCGGATGGCTACACCTTC
>.|.|TRBV27|TRBJ1-2
CASSLSRDRTNYGYTF
TGTGCCAGCAGTTTATCTCGGGACCGTACTAACTATGGCTACACCTTC
>few|.|TRBV11-2|TRBJ1-3
CASSSILRGARGNTIYF
TGTGCCAGCAGCTCGATCTTAAGGGGGGCGCGAGGAAACACCATATATTTT
>.|TRBD2|TRBV6-6|TRBJ2-1
CASSRLGLAADEQFF
TGTGCCAGCAGTCGTTTGGGACTAGCCGCTGACGAGCAGTTCTTC
>.|TRBD1|TRBV5-4|TRBJ1-2
CASSQGQGASYGYTF
TGTGCCAGCAGCCAGGGACAGGGGGCAAGTTATGGCTACACCTTC
>.|.|TRBV7-9|TRBJ2-7
CASSHSDYEQYF
TGTGCCAGCAGTCACTCCGACTACGAGCAGTACTTC